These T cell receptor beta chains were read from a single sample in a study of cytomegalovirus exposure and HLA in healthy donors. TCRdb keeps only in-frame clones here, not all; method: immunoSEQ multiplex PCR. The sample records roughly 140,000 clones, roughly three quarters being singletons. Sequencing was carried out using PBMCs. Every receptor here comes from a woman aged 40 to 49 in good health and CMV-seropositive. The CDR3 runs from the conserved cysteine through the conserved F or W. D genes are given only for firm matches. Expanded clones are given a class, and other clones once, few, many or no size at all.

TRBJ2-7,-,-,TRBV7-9,TGTGCCAGCAGCTTAGGGCTGTTCGAGCAGTACTTC,CASSLGLFEQYF
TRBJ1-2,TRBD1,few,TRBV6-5,TGTGCCAGCAGTTACTCCCGACAGGGCCACTATGGCTACACCTTC,CASSYSRQGHYGYTF
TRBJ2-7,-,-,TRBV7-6,TGTGCCAGCAGCCTAGATACAGGGATGGACGAGCAGTACTTC,CASSLDTGMDEQYF
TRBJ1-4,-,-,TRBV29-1,TGCAGCGTTCTCCCTGCAACTAATGAAAAACTGTTTTTT,CSVLPATNEKLFF
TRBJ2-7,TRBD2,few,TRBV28,TGTGCCAGCAGCACACCGGGACTAGAAAATTACGAGCAGTACTTC,CASSTPGLENYEQYF
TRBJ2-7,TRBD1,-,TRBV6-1,TGTGCCAGCAGTGAATCTTACAGTCCCGGGACAGGGATCTCCTACGAGCAGTACTTC,CASSESYSPGTGISYEQYF
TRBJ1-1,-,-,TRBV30,TGTGCCTGGAGTGGGCTCGGGGGGCTGAACACTGAAGCTTTCTTT,CAWSGLGGLNTEAFF
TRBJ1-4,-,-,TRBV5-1,TGCGCCAGCAGCTTGGATAGGGGTAATGAAAAACTGTTTTTT,CASSLDRGNEKLFF
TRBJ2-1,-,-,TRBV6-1,TGTGCCAGCAGTGAACCCAGCGGCAATGAGCAGTTCTTC,CASSEPSGNEQFF
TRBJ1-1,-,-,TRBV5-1,TGCGCCAGCAGCTCACATCTTGGTGGGAACACTGAAGCTTTCTTT,CASSSHLGGNTEAFF
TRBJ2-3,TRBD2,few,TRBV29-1,TGCAGCGTCCTCACGGGGGGGCGTACAGATACGCAGTATTTT,CSVLTGGRTDTQYF
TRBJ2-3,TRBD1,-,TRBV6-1,TGTGCCAGCAGTGGGACAGGGGCAGATACGCAGTATTTT,CASSGTGADTQYF
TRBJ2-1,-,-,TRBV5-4,TGTGCCAGCAGCTTGGACATGACGAACAGTCCTAACAATGAGCAGTTCTTC,CASSLDMTNSPNNEQFF
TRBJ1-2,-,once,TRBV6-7,TGTGCCAGCAGTCTTCCTACAGGGACGGATGGCTACACCTTC,CASSLPTGTDGYTF
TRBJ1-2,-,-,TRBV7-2,TGTGCCAGCAGCTTAACTGCAGGGGACTATGGCTACACCTTC,CASSLTAGDYGYTF
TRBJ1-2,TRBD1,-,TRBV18,TGTGCCAGCTCACCAACAGGGGGACTTCTCTATGGCTACACCTTC,CASSPTGGLLYGYTF
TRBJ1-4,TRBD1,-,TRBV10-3,TGTGCCACCCGCGACGGGACAGCTAATGAAAAACTGTTTTTT,CATRDGTANEKLFF
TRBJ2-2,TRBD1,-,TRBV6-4,TGTGCCAGCAGTCAGCAGGGGGCTTCCGGGGAGCTGTTTTTT,CASSQQGASGELFF
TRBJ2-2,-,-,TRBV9,TGTGCCAGCAGCGTAGGGAGTTTGAACACCGGGGAGCTGTTTTTT,CASSVGSLNTGELFF
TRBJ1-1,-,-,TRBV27,TGTGCCAGCAGTTTAGGGCAGGGGAAGGCTGAAGCTTTCTTT,CASSLGQGKAEAFF
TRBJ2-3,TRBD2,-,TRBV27,TGTGCCAGCGGTCCTTCTCCTAGCGGGGGCCCACGAGATACGCAGTATTTT,CASGPSPSGGPRDTQYF
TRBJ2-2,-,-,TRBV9,TGTGCCAGCAGCATTTCAACCGGGGAGCTGTTTTTT,CASSISTGELFF
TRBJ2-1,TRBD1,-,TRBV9,TGTGCCAGCAGCGCCCTGACAGGGGGCGGTGAGCAGTTCTTC,CASSALTGGGEQFF
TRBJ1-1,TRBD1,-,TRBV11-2,TGTGCCAGCAGCCCACGAGACAGGGGGAACACTGAAGCTTTCTTT,CASSPRDRGNTEAFF
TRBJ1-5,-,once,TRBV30,TGTGCCTGGGGAACTACAGGGTTAGGTCAGCCCCAGCATTTT,CAWGTTGLGQPQHF
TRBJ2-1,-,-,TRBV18,TGTGCCAGCTCGTCTAGCTCCTACAATGAGCAGTTCTTC,CASSSSSYNEQFF
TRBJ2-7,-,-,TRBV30,TGTGCCTGGAGTGTGAGGGCTCCCATTGCCTACGAGCAGTACTTC,CAWSVRAPIAYEQYF
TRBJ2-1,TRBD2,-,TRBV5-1,TGCGCCAGCAGCTCTCGGGAGGACAATGAGCAGTTCTTC,CASSSREDNEQFF
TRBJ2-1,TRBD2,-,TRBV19,TGTGCCACCCAACCCGGGACTAGTAAAGGCAATGAGCAGTTCTTC,CATQPGTSKGNEQFF
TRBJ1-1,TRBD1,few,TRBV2,TGTGCCATAAGTACAGGGGATGGAGCTTTCTTT,CAISTGDGAFF
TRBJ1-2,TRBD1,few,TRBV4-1,TGCGCCAGCACCCCCCGGCAGACAGGGGACTACTATGGCTACACCTTC,CASTPRQTGDYYGYTF
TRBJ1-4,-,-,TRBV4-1,TGCGCCAGCAGCCAAGGAGCGGGCAGCCCAACTAATGAAAAACTGTTTTTT,CASSQGAGSPTNEKLFF
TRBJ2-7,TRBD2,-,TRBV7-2,TGTGCCAGCAGCTTCCCTAGCGGGGGGACCTCCTACGAGCAGTACTTC,CASSFPSGGTSYEQYF
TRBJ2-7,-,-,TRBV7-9,TGTTCCAGCAGCCCTTGGACAGCCTACGAGCAGTACTTC,CSSSPWTAYEQYF
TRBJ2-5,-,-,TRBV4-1,TGCGCCAGCAGCTTTCCGGAAGAGACCCAGTACTTC,CASSFPEETQYF
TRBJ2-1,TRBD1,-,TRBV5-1,TGCGCCAGCAGCCCGGAAGGAGTCCGGGACAGGAAGTTCTTC,CASSPEGVRDRKFF
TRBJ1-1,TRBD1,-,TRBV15,TGTGCCACCAGCAGAGATCGGGCAGGGGGTGTCACTGAAGCTTTCTTT,CATSRDRAGGVTEAFF
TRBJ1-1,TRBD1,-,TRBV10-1,TGCGCCAGCAGCCGCCGGGACAGATTGAACACTGAAGCTTTCTTT,CASSRRDRLNTEAFF
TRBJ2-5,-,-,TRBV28,TGTGCCAGCAGTCAAACAGGGATCCAAGAGACCCAGTACTTC,CASSQTGIQETQYF
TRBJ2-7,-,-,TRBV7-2,TGTGCCAGCAGCTTAGTAGCGGTCGAGCAGTACTTC,CASSLVAVEQYF
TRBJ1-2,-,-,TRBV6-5,TGTGCCAGCAGTTCCGCGGGAACCTATGGCTACACCTTC,CASSSAGTYGYTF
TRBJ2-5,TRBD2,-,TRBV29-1,TGCAGCGTCCAACTAGCGGGCGCTAAAGATCAGTACTTC,CSVQLAGAKDQYF
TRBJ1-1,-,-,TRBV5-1,TGCGCCAGCAGCTTGGTCACTATGAACACTGAAGCTTTCTTT,CASSLVTMNTEAFF
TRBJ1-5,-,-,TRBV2,TGTGCCAGCAGTGAAGTAGGGGGTCAGCCCCAGCATTTT,CASSEVGGQPQHF
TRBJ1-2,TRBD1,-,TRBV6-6,TGTGCCAGCAGTTATGAGGGGGCGCTGGACTATGGCTACACCTTC,CASSYEGALDYGYTF